This TCR beta chain was profiled in a study of cytomegalovirus exposure and HLA in healthy donors. Study results and limitations: It was likely that a cluster of highly shared sequence variants was a sequencing artifact. An analysis done earlier found most TCR beta V segments productive about 87% or about 30% of the time. TRBV6-2, TRBV6-3 and other indistinguishable V segments were excluded.

There are 14 residues in the CDR3. Germline V gene sequence: CDR1 LGHNA, CDR2 YNFKEQ. The junction had 4 bases not matched to a gene; V was cut back by 1 base and J by 5 bases. A word on this clone: Its antigen is currently unknown.

Vbeta (60) and Jbeta (13) primers were used in the PCR. The assay was immunoSEQ multiplex PCR, and TCRdb's table has in-frame clones only and misses some. This table has over 150,000 clones, 77% appearing once. The sequencing input was PBMCs. This TCR derives from a woman aged 25-40 years in good health and CMV-seropositive. The chain employs TRBV4-2 and TRBJ2-5, with 7 bases lining up with TRBD2. The CDR3 spells CASSQVTGGETQYF. The CDR3, as DNA: TGTGCCAGCAGCCAAGTTACGGGAGGCGAGACCCAGTACTTC.